The 7 T cell receptor beta chains below all came from one sample that was sequenced in a study of blood T cell repertoires in COVID-19. Sequenced by immunoSEQ multiplex PCR; TCRdb stores in-frame clones only, minus some. The repertoire holds tens of thousands of clones, with just over 85% as singletons. The sample comprised peripheral blood. Every receptor here comes from a human donor in a cohort sampled during active COVID-19.

The chain is built from TRBV19 and TRBJ1-2, with TRBD1 as a possible D gene (5 bases). The CDR3 has 15 amino acids. The V and J ends lost 9 bases and 7 bases respectively, with 24 bases between them. In germline, CDR1 is LNHDA, CDR2 SQIVND (reference sequence). The CDR3 loop is CASEVAGRVFGGYTF. The CDR3 region has the DNA TGTGCCAGCGAGGTGGCAGGGAGGGTATTTGGTGGCTACACCTTC.

The chain links TRBV7-3 to TRBJ2-1; D may be TRBD1 (6 bases). Germline CDR1 SGHTA, CDR2 FQGTGA. The V gene lost 5 bases and the J gene lost 4 bases, with 9 bases spanning the gap. The CDR3 is 13 amino acids. The CDR3 loop reads CASSPGEYNEQFF. The CDR3 region has the DNA TGTGCCAGCAGCCCAGGGGAGTACAATGAGCAGTTCTTC.

This chain uses TRBV28 with TRBJ2-1; 15 nucleotides align to TRBD2. Germline lookup yields CDR1 MDHEN and CDR2 SYDVKM. V was clipped by 3 bases and J by 0 bases; unmatched bases: 6. The CDR3 has 19 residues. The CDR3 DNA is TGTGCCAGCAGTTTCGGACTAGCGGGGGGGAGGAGCTCCTACAATGAGCAGTTCTTC. Translation: CASSFGLAGGRSSYNEQFF.

The chain carries TRBV5-6 and TRBJ2-3, with 12 bases that match TRBD2. CDR1 and CDR2 (germline): SGHDT, YYEEEE. V shed 5 bases, J shed 3 bases, and the junction held 10 bases outside the gene matches. CDR3 length equals 17 residues. The CDR3 is CASRRTSGTRFTDTQYF. The CDR3 DNA sequence: TGTGCCAGCAGAAGGACTAGCGGGACTCGTTTTACAGATACGCAGTATTTT.

The V and J genes are TRBV2 and TRBJ1-1; unclear D gene. Trimming shortened V by 7 bases and J by 1 base, and 10 bases separated the two germline ends. Germline assignment: CDR1 SNHLY and CDR2 FYNNEI. This CDR3 has 13 amino acids. The CDR3 DNA follows: TGTGCCAGCACCCGGGAAGAGAACACTGAAGCTTTCTTT. This sequence encodes CASTREENTEAFF.

This rearrangement joins TRBV5-6 to TRBJ2-2, with D perhaps matching TRBD2 (5 bases). Germline V CDR1 and CDR2: SGHDT, YYEEEE. Trimming cost V 6 bases and J 6 bases, with 12 bases left between them. CDR3 length equals 13 residues. The CDR3 here is CASTDLGAGELFF. The CDR3 DNA sequence: TGTGCCAGCACGGACCTCGGGGCCGGGGAGCTGTTTTTT.

This clone was picked up a small number of times. The CDR3 loop is CASSPIASGGGNEQFF. The CDR3 DNA sequence: TGTGCCAGCTCACCAATCGCTAGCGGAGGGGGGAATGAGCAGTTCTTC. This chain links TRBV18 with TRBJ2-1; weak D call: TRBD2 (7 bases). Deletions cut 2 bases from V and 7 bases from J, with 18 bases between. Per germline, CDR1 KGHSH and CDR2 LQKENI. The CDR3 sequence is 16 residues long.